This is a list of T cell receptor beta chains from one sample in a study of CD8 T cells in Susac syndrome. Each CDR3 protein gets one entry after TCRdb re-called the immunoSEQ multiplex PCR reads with MiXCR. This repertoire shows around 100,000 distinct CDR3 sequences, 95% found once; its top ten account for 0.3%. Material: CD8+ T cells from PBMCs. These receptors all stem from a human donor with Susac syndrome. Each CDR3 is given with its conserved first and last residue. D genes are given only for firm matches. Clone sizes are given selectively: once, few, many, or a class where the clone is expanded.

cdr3_aa	cdr3_nt	clone_size	v_call	j_call	d_call	cdr3_length
CASSARQGSYEQYF	TGTGCCAGCTCAGCCCGACAGGGGAGCTACGAGCAGTACTTC	-	TRBV18	TRBJ2-7	TRBD1	14
CSVSGNYGYTF	TGCAGCGTATCAGGGAACTATGGCTACACCTTC	once	TRBV29-1	TRBJ1-2	-	11
CSVEDRQTEAFF	TGCAGCGTTGAAGACCGACAAACTGAAGCTTTCTTT	-	TRBV29-1	TRBJ1-1	-	12
CASSPQVGGTKETQYF	TGTGCCAGCAGCCCCCAAGTCGGCGGTACAAAAGAGACCCAGTACTTC	once	TRBV28	TRBJ2-5	-	16
CASTASPSGDSPLHF	TGTGCCAGCACGGCCAGCCCCAGCGGTGATTCACCCCTCCACTTT	-	TRBV27	TRBJ1-6	-	15
CAISLGVGGQGSYEQYF	TGTGCCATCAGCTTGGGCGTAGGGGGGCAAGGATCCTACGAGCAGTACTTC	-	TRBV5-4	TRBJ2-7	-	17
CASSPAQGISYEQYF	TGTGCCAGCTCACCGGCTCAGGGCATTTCTTACGAGCAGTACTTC	-	TRBV18	TRBJ2-7	-	15
CASSRHSNEKLFF	TGTGCCAGCAGTCGACATAGTAATGAAAAACTGTTTTTT	-	TRBV6-5	TRBJ1-4	-	13
CASSPRQGHTEAFF	TGCGCCAGCAGCCCAAGACAGGGTCACACTGAAGCTTTCTTT	-	TRBV4-1	TRBJ1-1	TRBD1	14
CASSTRTDTQYF	TGTGCCAGCAGCACCCGCACAGATACGCAGTATTTT	-	TRBV5-6	TRBJ2-3	-	12
CSARVPATGELFF	TGCAGTGCTAGAGTTCCTGCCACCGGGGAGCTGTTTTTT	-	TRBV20-1	TRBJ2-2	-	13
CSLPRQGGTGELFF	TGCAGTCTCCCCCGACAGGGAGGAACCGGGGAGCTGTTTTTT	-	TRBV20-1	TRBJ2-2	-	14
CASTQGRQFNHPQHF	TGTGCCAGCACCCAAGGGAGGCAGTTCAATCATCCCCAGCATTTT	-	TRBV16	TRBJ1-5	-	15
CASSPLGGRYNEQFF	TGTGCCAGCAGCCCCTTAGGAGGAAGGTACAATGAGCAGTTCTTC	-	TRBV3-1	TRBJ2-1	-	15
CSATQTGAPLEQYF	TGCAGTGCTACCCAGACAGGGGCACCCCTCGAGCAGTACTTC	once	TRBV20-1	TRBJ2-7	TRBD1	14
CATQDRDTGELFF	TGTGCCACCCAGGACAGGGACACCGGGGAGCTGTTTTTT	-	TRBV6-4	TRBJ2-2	TRBD1	13
CASSVLDSRETQYF	TGTGCCAGCAGCGTTTTGGACAGCCGAGAGACCCAGTACTTC	-	TRBV9	TRBJ2-5	-	14